This paragraph covers one T cell receptor (beta chain) sequence. Clones were read by immunoSEQ multiplex PCR, and TCRdb kept only the in-frame ones, dropping some. Of about 330,000 clones listed, roughly nine tenths are singletons. J gave up 1 base and V 6 bases, and 4 bases lay outside the gene matches. This CDR3 has 14 residues. Germline CDR1 reads SQVTM; CDR2 reads ANQGSEA. This sample is part of a study of blood T cell repertoires in COVID-19. Source material: PBMCs or T cells enriched from blood (not recorded which). The chain couples TRBV29-1 to TRBJ2-2; 8 positions match TRBD2. The TCR originated in a woman aged 25 to 39 who had recovered from COVID-19. This CDR3 is CSVGLALNTGELFF. CDR3 sequence (DNA): TGCAGCGTAGGACTAGCCCTGAACACCGGGGAGCTGTTTTTT.